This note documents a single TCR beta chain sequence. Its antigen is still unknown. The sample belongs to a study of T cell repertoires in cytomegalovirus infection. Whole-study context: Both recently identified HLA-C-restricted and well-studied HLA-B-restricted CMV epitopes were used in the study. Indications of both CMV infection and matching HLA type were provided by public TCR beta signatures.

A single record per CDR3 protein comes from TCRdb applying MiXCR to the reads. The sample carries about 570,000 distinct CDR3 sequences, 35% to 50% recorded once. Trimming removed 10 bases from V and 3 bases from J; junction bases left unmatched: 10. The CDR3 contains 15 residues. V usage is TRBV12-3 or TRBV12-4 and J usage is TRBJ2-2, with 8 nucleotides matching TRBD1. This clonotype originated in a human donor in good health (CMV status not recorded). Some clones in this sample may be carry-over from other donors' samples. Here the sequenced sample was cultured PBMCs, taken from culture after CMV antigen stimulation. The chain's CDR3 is CATLYRGKDTGELFF. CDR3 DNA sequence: TGTGCCACCCTTTACAGGGGGAAGGACACCGGGGAGCTGTTTTTT.